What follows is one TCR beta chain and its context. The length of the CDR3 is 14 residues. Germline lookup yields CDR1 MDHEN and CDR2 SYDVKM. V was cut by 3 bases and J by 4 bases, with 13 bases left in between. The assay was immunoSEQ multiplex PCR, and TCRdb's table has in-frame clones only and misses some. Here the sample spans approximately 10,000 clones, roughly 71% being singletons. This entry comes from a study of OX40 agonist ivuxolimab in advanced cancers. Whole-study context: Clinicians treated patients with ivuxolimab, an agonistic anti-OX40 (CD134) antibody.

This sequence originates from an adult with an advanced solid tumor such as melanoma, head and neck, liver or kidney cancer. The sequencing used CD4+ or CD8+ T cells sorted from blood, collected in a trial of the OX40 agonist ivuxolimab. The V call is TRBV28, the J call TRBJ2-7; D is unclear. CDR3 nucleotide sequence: TGTGCCAGCAGTTTTGAGACCGGCACGTACGAGCAGTACTTC. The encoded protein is CASSFETGTYEQYF. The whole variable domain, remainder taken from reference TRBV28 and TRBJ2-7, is DVKVTQSSRYLVKRTGEKVFLECVQDMDHENMFWYRQDPGLGLRLIYFSYDVKMKEKGDIPEGYSVSREKKERFSLILESASTNQTSMYLCASSFETGTYEQYFGPGTRLTVT.